Shown below are 27 T cell receptor beta chains from a single sample sequenced in a study of PD-L1 blockade in urothelial cancer (dated 2017 in TCRdb). The method was the immunoSEQ multiplex PCR assay. The table was pulled from immuneACCESS by TCRdb, which kept in-frame rearrangements only. Such tables lose some clones; where checked, under half of the loss comes from unresolved V genes, and the rest has no known cause. The sample contains just under 40,000 clones, 75% to 90% of them found a single time. The top ten hold about 1.9% of the sample. Sequenced here: PBMCs, sampled around atezolizumab (anti-PD-L1) treatment. These receptors all come from a man between 60 and 75 years old with urothelial cancer.

V and J are TRBV18 and TRBJ2-7; the D gene is possibly TRBD2 (6 bases). Germline CDR1 is KGHSH and CDR2 is LQKENI. V was shortened by 8 bases and J by 2 bases, with 19 bases between the two germline ends. There are 15 residues in the CDR3. DNA of the CDR3: TGTGCCAGCCATAAGGAGGGCCAAGGGGCCTACGAGCAGTACTTC. Its translation: CASHKEGQGAYEQYF. Supplemented by reference TRBV18 and TRBJ2-7, the full variable domain reads NAGVMQNPRHLVRRRGQEARLRCSPMKGHSHVYWYRQLPEEGLKFMVYLQKENIIDESGMPKERFSAEFPKEGPSILRIQQVVRGDSAAYFCASHKEGQGAYEQYFGPGTRLTVT.

The V and J genes are TRBV28 and TRBJ1-2; D is unresolved. Trimming took off 3 bases at V and 8 bases at J, with 13 bases between the two ends. The CDR3 has 13 residues. Germline assignment: CDR1 MDHEN and CDR2 SYDVKM. CDR3 region: CASSLAGWEGYTF. The DNA for the CDR3 is TGTGCCAGCAGTTTGGCAGGTTGGGAGGGCTACACCTTC.

The V and J genes are TRBV7-3 and TRBJ1-1, with 10 bases lining up with TRBD1. The CDR3 runs to 15 residues. J was trimmed by 11 bases and V by 6 bases; bases with no gene match: 15. CDR1 and CDR2 from the germline V gene are SGHTA and FQGTGA. CDR3 coding DNA: TGTGCCAGCAGTGCGACCGGGACAGGGGCGGGGGTGGCTTTCTTT. Amino acid sequence: CASSATGTGAGVAFF.

The V and J genes are TRBV12-5 and TRBJ1-4; 8 nucleotides align to TRBD1. Trimming removed 3 bases from V and 5 bases from J; junction bases left unmatched: 2. This CDR3 region has 14 residues. Germline lookup yields CDR1 LGHNT and CDR2 FRNRAP. The CDR3 DNA reads as TGTGCTAGTGGTTTAAGACAGGGGAATGAAAAACTGTTTTTT. It encodes CASGLRQGNEKLFF.

This chain connects TRBV7-2 to TRBJ1-4, with 8 bases identical to TRBD1. V was clipped by 5 bases and J by 4 bases; unmatched bases: 3. CDR1 SGHTA and CDR2 FQGNSA come from the germline V gene. The CDR3 is 14 residues long. The CDR3 loop reads CASSMTGVNEKLFF. In DNA form, the CDR3 reads TGTGCCAGCAGCATGACAGGGGTTAATGAAAAACTGTTTTTT. The full variable domain, completed using reference TRBV7-2 and TRBJ1-4, is GAGVSQSPSNKVTEKGKDVELRCDPISGHTALYWYRQSLGQGLEFLIYFQGNSAPDKSGLPSDRFSAERTGGSVSTLTIQRTQQEDSAVYLCASSMTGVNEKLFFGSGTQLSVL.

The V and J genes are TRBV5-1 and TRBJ1-1; tentatively, D is TRBD1 (6 bases). CDR3 length: 15 amino acids. Trimming cost V 0 bases and J 1 base, with 10 bases left between them. The germline V gene has CDR1 SGHRS and CDR2 YFSETQ. In DNA, the CDR3 is TGCGCCAGCAGCTTGGTGTGGGGGCGGAACACTGAAGCTTTCTTT. Protein: CASSLVWGRNTEAFF.

The CDR3 DNA follows: TGTGCCAGCAGCGAAGGACAGGCCCTCGAGGGGGAGCAGTACTTC. Encoded protein: CASSEGQALEGEQYF. The rearrangement uses TRBV7-6 and TRBJ2-7; 7 nucleotides line up with TRBD1. CDR1 is SGHVS and CDR2 is FNYEAQ in the germline V gene. CDR3 length equals 15 residues. Trimming cost V 5 bases and J 7 bases; bases outside gene matches: 14. The variable domain in full, with the rest retrieved from reference TRBV7-6 and TRBJ2-7, is GAGVSQSPRYKVTKRGQDVALRCDPISGHVSLYWYRQALGQGPEFLTYFNYEAQQDKSGLPNDRFSAERPEGSISTLTIQRTEQRDSAMYRCASSEGQALEGEQYFGPGTRLTVT.

The rearrangement uses TRBV6-6 and TRBJ2-1; 16 positions match TRBD2. Looked up from germline, CDR1 is MNHNY and CDR2 is SVGAGI (reference sequence). V trimming: 7 bases; J trimming: 8 bases; junction bases outside the gene matches: 5. The CDR3 length is 15 residues. Here the CDR3 reads CASTPGLAGGDEQFF. In nucleotides, the CDR3 is TGTGCCAGCACCCCGGGACTAGCGGGGGGGGATGAGCAGTTCTTC.

The chain carries TRBV28 and TRBJ1-2; 7 bases are shared with TRBD1. The CDR3 has 13 amino acids. Trimming removed 6 bases from V and 7 bases from J; junction bases left unmatched: 8. Per the germline V gene, CDR1 is MDHEN and CDR2 is SYDVKM. The CDR3 sequence is CASRTGATPGYTF. CDR3 DNA sequence: TGTGCCAGCAGAACAGGGGCTACCCCTGGCTACACCTTC.

The J gene is TRBJ1-5, the V gene TRBV19; D not certain. Germline V gives CDR1 LNHDA, CDR2 SQIVND (reference sequence). The CDR3 runs to 11 residues. V was trimmed by 5 bases and J by 9 bases, leaving 8 bases between them. CDR3 in amino acids: CASSFLGPQHF. Here the CDR3 DNA reads TGTGCCAGTAGTTTTCTCGGGCCCCAGCATTTT.

V usage is TRBV5-4 and J usage is TRBJ2-3, with D tentatively TRBD2 (5 bases). V lost 4 bases to trimming and J lost 2 bases, with 17 bases between them. This CDR3 spans 16 amino acids. CDR1 and CDR2 from the germline V gene are SGHNT and YYREEE (reference sequence). The CDR3 coding sequence is TGTGCCAGCAGCCACCAACTAAGGACTTACACAGATACGCAGTATTTT. This gives the protein CASSHQLRTYTDTQYF.

This clone showed up just once. This sequence joins TRBV19 and TRBJ2-3; 7 bases align to TRBD1. The V gene's germline CDR1 is LNHDA and CDR2 SQIVND (reference sequence). The J segment lost 2 bases and the V segment lost 4 bases, leaving 9 bases of the junction unmatched. CDR3 size: 16 residues. CDR3 sequence (DNA): TGTGCCAGTAGTAGAGAGACGGGACAGACCACAGATACGCAGTATTTT. Translated, it gives CASSRETGQTTDTQYF.

V usage is TRBV6-4 and J usage is TRBJ1-5; a possible D gene is TRBD1 (6 bases). Trimming shortened V by 7 bases and J by 4 bases, and 11 bases separated the two germline ends. Looked up from germline, CDR1 is MRHNA and CDR2 is SNTAGT. The CDR3 runs to 13 residues. CDR3 nucleotides: TGTGCCAGCAAAGGACAGCCTAATCAGCCCCAGCATTTT. Its translation is CASKGQPNQPQHF.

This clone was recorded only once. The chain recombines TRBV7-8 with TRBJ1-2, with D perhaps matching TRBD1 (6 bases). This CDR3 has 13 residues. Per the germline V gene, CDR1 is SGHVS and CDR2 is FQNEAQ. V was clipped by 5 bases and J by 6 bases, with 13 bases between them. The CDR3 is CASSRPGGDGYTF. CDR3 DNA: TGTGCCAGCAGCCGCCCGGGGGGCGATGGCTACACCTTC.

The chain couples TRBV7-2 to TRBJ2-3; 12 nucleotides match TRBD2. CDR3 length: 18 amino acids. CDR1 and CDR2 (germline): SGHTA, FQGNSA. V gave up 7 bases and J gave up 0 bases; unmatched junction bases: 11. The CDR3 DNA sequence: TGTGCCAGCACCCCGGGACTAGCGGGTTACTCTAGCACAGATACGCAGTATTTT. It specifies CASTPGLAGYSSTDTQYF.

This chain joins TRBV27 and TRBJ1-2; 10 bases agree with TRBD1. This CDR3 contains 17 residues. CDR1 MNHEY and CDR2 SMNVEV come from the germline V gene (reference sequence). J was trimmed by 3 bases and V by 5 bases; bases with no gene match: 12. The CDR3 coding sequence is TGTGCCAGCAGTGATCAGGGGACAGGGGTTATCGACTATGGCTACACCTTC. Translation: CASSDQGTGVIDYGYTF.

The rearrangement joins TRBV28 to TRBJ1-2, with TRBD1 as a possible D gene (6 bases). This CDR3 contains 14 residues. Germline CDR1 and CDR2: MDHEN and SYDVKM. The germline V and J ends were trimmed by 11 bases and 2 bases, with 18 bases remaining between them. The CDR3, as DNA: TGTGCCGCGGGGGGCGACAGTTCCAACTATGGCTACACCTTC. Its protein is CAAGGDSSNYGYTF.

This CDR3 is CASSWSYGNEQYF. In nucleotides, the CDR3 is TGTGCCAGCAGTTGGTCGTACGGGAACGAGCAGTACTTC. V and J are TRBV6-5 and TRBJ2-7, with D perhaps matching TRBD2 (5 bases). The CDR3 covers 13 residues. From germline, CDR1 is MNHEY and CDR2 SVGAGI. Trimming stripped 4 bases from V and 5 bases from J, with 12 bases between.

V and J are TRBV4-1 and TRBJ2-4, with 8 bases fitting TRBD1. J lost 9 bases, V lost 3 bases, and 7 bases had no gene match. Germline V lookup: CDR1 MGHRA, CDR2 YSYEKL. This CDR3 has 14 amino acids. CDR3 residues: CASSQDDRGGIQYF. The CDR3 DNA reads as TGCGCCAGCAGCCAGGACGACAGGGGAGGCATTCAGTACTTC.

This clone came up a few times. This rearrangement joins TRBV5-1 to TRBJ1-1, with a weak D call TRBD1 (6 bases). Germline V CDR1 and CDR2: SGHRS, YFSETQ. The V and J ends lost 5 bases and 7 bases respectively, with 15 bases between them. The CDR3 is made up of 13 amino acids. The CDR3 here is CASSTGQGYEAFF. The CDR3 DNA is TGCGCCAGCAGTACGGGGCAGGGGTATGAAGCTTTCTTT.

The chain links TRBV5-6 to TRBJ2-6, with TRBD1 matching over 7 bases. The germline V gene has CDR1 SGHDT and CDR2 YYEEEE. V shed 4 bases, J shed 0 bases, and the junction held 10 bases outside the gene matches. The CDR3 contains 18 residues. The CDR3 DNA reads TGTGCCAGCAGCCTTCGGACAGGTCTTCTCTCTGGGGCCAACGTCCTGACTTTC. This gives the protein CASSLRTGLLSGANVLTF.

This CDR3 reads CASSTDPPGAYGYTF. The CDR3, as DNA: TGTGCCAGCAGTACAGACCCCCCAGGGGCCTATGGCTACACCTTC. The J gene is TRBJ1-2, the V gene TRBV27, with D perhaps matching TRBD1 (6 bases). Per the germline V gene, CDR1 is MNHEY and CDR2 is SMNVEV (reference sequence). This CDR3 has 15 amino acids. Trimming removed 5 bases at V and 4 bases at J, with 17 bases between.

This clone came up a few times. V gene TRBV2 combines with J gene TRBJ2-1, with TRBD1 as a possible D gene (5 bases). CDR3 length: 15 amino acids. Trimming left V 6 bases short and J 5 bases short, with 17 bases between. The germline V gene has CDR1 SNHLY and CDR2 FYNNEI. CDR3: CASSKGFNGDNEQFF. In nucleotides, the CDR3 is TGTGCCAGCAGCAAGGGGTTCAACGGAGACAATGAGCAGTTCTTC.

The chain is built from TRBV14 and TRBJ1-1; possibly TRBD1 for D (5 bases). Trimming took off 1 base at V and 7 bases at J, with 7 bases between the two ends. The CDR3 contains 12 residues. Germline loops: CDR1 SGHDN, CDR2 FVKESK. The CDR3 region is CASSQVRDEAFF. The CDR3 DNA is TGTGCCAGCAGCCAAGTCAGGGATGAAGCTTTCTTT.

The chain carries TRBV7-6 and TRBJ1-3; tentatively, D is TRBD1 (6 bases). The CDR3 totals 16 residues. The V gene lost 2 bases and the J gene lost 4 bases, with 15 bases spanning the gap. Looked up from germline, CDR1 is SGHVS and CDR2 is FNYEAQ. In DNA form, the CDR3 reads TGTGCCAGCAGCTTATCAGGGGTCTCATCGGGAAACACCATATATTTT. As protein: CASSLSGVSSGNTIYF.

The chain carries TRBV28 and TRBJ1-2; maybe TRBD1 (6 bases). With 5 bases removed from V and 1 base from J, the gap between germline ends came to 14 bases. The CDR3 contains 15 residues. The germline CDR1 and CDR2 sequences are MDHEN and SYDVKM. CDR3 sequence reads: CASSLGQGINYGYTF. The CDR3 DNA follows: TGTGCCAGCAGTCTAGGGCAGGGGATTAACTATGGCTACACCTTC.

The chain's CDR3 is CASSQVGPRGGRGQRSDTQYF. Written as DNA, the CDR3 is TGCGCCAGCAGCCAAGTGGGCCCCCGCGGGGGTCGAGGCCAACGGTCCGATACGCAGTATTTT. The chain has TRBV4-3 and TRBJ2-3; 7 positions match TRBD2. V lost 1 base to trimming and J lost 6 bases; unmatched junction nucleotides: 25. Germline V gene sequence: CDR1 LGHNA, CDR2 YSLEER. The CDR3 is 21 residues long.